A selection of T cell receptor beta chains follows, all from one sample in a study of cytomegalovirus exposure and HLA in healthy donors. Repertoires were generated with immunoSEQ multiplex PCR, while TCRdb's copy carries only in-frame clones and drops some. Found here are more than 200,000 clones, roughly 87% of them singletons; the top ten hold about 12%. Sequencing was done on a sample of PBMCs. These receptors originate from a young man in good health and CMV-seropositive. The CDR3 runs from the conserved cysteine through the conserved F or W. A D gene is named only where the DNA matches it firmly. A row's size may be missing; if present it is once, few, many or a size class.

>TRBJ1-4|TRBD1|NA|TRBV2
CASSGPGQGAGEKLFF
TGTGCCAGCAGTGGGCCGGGACAGGGGGCAGGTGAAAAACTGTTTTTT
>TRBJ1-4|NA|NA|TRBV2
CASMKERGMNEELFF
TGTGCCAGCATGAAGGAGAGGGGAATGAATGAAGAACTGTTTTTT
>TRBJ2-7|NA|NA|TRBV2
CASTPEPGRFYEQYF
TGTGCCAGCACCCCCGAGCCGGGACGGTTCTACGAGCAGTACTTC
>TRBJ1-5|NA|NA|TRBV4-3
CASSQVTGQPQHF
TGCGCCAGCAGCCAAGTGACCGGTCAGCCCCAGCATTTT
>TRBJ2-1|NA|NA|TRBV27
CASSYNKAETYNEQFF
TGTGCCAGCAGTTATAACAAAGCCGAGACCTACAATGAGCAGTTCTTC
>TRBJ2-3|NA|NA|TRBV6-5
CASSSSTDTQYF
TGTGCCAGCAGTTCCAGCACAGATACGCAGTATTTT
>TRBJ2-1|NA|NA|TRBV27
CASSLRQVSYNEQFF
TGTGCCAGCAGTTTAAGGCAGGTGTCCTACAATGAGCAGTTCTTC
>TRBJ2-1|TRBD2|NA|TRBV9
CASSVSNSGTYNEQFF
TGTGCCAGCAGCGTAAGTAATAGCGGGACTTACAATGAGCAGTTCTTC
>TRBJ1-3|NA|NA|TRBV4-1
CASSLDNTGNTIYF
TGCGCCAGCAGCCTCGATAATACTGGAAACACCATATATTTT
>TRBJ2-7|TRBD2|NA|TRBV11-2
CASSFKRETYEQYF
TGTGCCAGCAGCTTCAAGCGGGAAACCTACGAGCAGTACTTC
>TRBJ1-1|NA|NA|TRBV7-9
CASSQGPTNTEAFF
TGTGCCAGCAGCCAAGGCCCGACGAACACTGAAGCTTTCTTT
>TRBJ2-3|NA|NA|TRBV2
CASSEARPAAGTDTQYF
TGTGCCAGCAGTGAAGCGCGGCCCGCAGCTGGCACAGATACGCAGTATTTT
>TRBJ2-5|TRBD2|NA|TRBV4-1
CASSQPTSGRNQETQYF
TGCGCCAGCAGCCAACCTACTAGCGGGAGGAACCAAGAGACCCAGTACTTC
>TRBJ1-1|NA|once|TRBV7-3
CASSQSGGANTEAFF
TGTGCCAGCAGCCAATCCGGGGGCGCGAACACTGAAGCTTTCTTT
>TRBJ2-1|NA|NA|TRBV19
CASSIDSSGDEQFF
TGTGCCAGTAGTATAGATTCATCCGGGGATGAGCAGTTCTTC
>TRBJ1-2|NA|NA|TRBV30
CAWRQGYGYTF
TGTGCCTGGAGACAGGGCTATGGCTACACCTTC
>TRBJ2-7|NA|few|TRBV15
CATSRQTGYEQYF
TGTGCCACCAGCAGACAAACAGGCTACGAGCAGTACTTC
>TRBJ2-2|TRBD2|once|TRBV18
CASSPSAGGTGELFF
TGTGCCAGCTCACCATCGGCGGGAGGGACCGGGGAGCTGTTTTTT
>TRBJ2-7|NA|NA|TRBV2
CASSEILGYEQYF
TGTGCCAGCAGTGAAATTCTGGGCTACGAGCAGTACTTC
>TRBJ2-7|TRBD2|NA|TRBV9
CASSVGPSGSGSEQYF
TGTGCCAGCAGCGTAGGTCCTAGCGGGAGCGGGTCCGAGCAGTACTTC
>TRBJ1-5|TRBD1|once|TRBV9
CASSSRQGPQPQHF
TGTGCCAGCAGCTCCCGACAGGGGCCCCAGCCCCAGCATTTT
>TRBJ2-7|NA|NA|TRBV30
CAWSYTGRSEQYF
TGTGCCTGGAGCTACACAGGGAGGAGTGAGCAGTACTTC
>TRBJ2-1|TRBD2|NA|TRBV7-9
CASSPREGLAGDNEQFF
TGTGCCAGCAGCCCCCGCGAGGGACTAGCGGGAGACAATGAGCAGTTCTTC
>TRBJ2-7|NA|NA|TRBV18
CASSPGASDPTYEQYF
TGTGCCAGCTCACCAGGAGCTAGCGATCCGACCTACGAGCAGTACTTC
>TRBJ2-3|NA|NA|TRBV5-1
CASKRTSYTDTQYF
TGCGCCAGCAAACGGACTTCTTACACAGATACGCAGTATTTT
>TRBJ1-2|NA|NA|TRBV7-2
CASSLSRAGQNGYTF
TGTGCCAGCAGCTTAAGTAGAGCAGGGCAGAACGGCTACACCTTC
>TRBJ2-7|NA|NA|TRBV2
CASSEAREQYF
TGTGCCAGCAGTGAAGCTAGGGAGCAGTACTTC
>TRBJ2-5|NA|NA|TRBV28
CASRDGLMETQYF
TGTGCCAGCAGGGACGGGCTTATGGAGACCCAGTACTTC
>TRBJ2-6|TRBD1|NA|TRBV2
CASSATGAGANVLTF
TGTGCCAGCAGTGCGACAGGGGCTGGGGCCAACGTCCTGACTTTC
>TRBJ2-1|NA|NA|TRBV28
CASRSTGIIAHNEQFF
TGTGCCAGCAGATCCACAGGGATTATTGCGCATAATGAGCAGTTCTTC
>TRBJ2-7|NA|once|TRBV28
CASSFRGARSYEQYF
TGTGCCAGCAGTTTCCGGGGGGCCCGCTCCTACGAGCAGTACTTC
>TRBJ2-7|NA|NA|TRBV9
CASSPNGASEQYF
TGTGCCAGCAGCCCGAATGGTGCGTCCGAGCAGTACTTC
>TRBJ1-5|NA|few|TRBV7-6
CASSLGHRARREPQHF
TGTGCCAGCAGCTTGGGCCACAGGGCCCGCAGGGAGCCCCAGCATTTT
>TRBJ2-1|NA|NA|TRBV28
CATRNGGSYNEQFF
TGTGCCACCCGGAATGGGGGCTCCTACAATGAGCAGTTCTTC
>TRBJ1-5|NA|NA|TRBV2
CASSERGGNQPQHF
TGTGCCAGCAGTGAACGTGGGGGCAATCAGCCCCAGCATTTT
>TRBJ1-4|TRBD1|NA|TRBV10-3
CAISEGGANEKLFF
TGTGCCATCAGTGAAGGGGGCGCGAATGAAAAACTGTTTTTT
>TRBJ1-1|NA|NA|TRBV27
CASSRGQHTEAFF
TGTGCCAGCAGCCGCGGACAGCACACTGAAGCTTTCTTT
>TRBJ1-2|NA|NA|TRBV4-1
CASSLGGAVYGYTF
TGCGCCAGCAGCCTCGGGGGGGCGGTCTATGGCTACACCTTC
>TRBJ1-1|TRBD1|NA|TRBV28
CASSARDRPRRAFF
TGTGCCAGCAGTGCCCGGGACAGGCCACGGCGCGCTTTCTTT
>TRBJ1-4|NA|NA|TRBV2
CATKQGRATNEKLFF
TGTGCCACGAAACAGGGCCGAGCAACTAATGAAAAACTGTTTTTT
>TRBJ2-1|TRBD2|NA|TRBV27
CASSFGGSSGYNEQFF
TGTGCCAGCAGTTTTGGCGGATCTAGCGGATACAATGAGCAGTTCTTC
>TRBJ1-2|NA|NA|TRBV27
CASRSSGSYGYTF
TGTGCCAGCAGGTCCTCAGGCTCCTATGGCTACACCTTC
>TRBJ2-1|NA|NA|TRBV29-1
CSPSRGNEQFF
TGCAGCCCCTCGAGGGGGAATGAGCAGTTCTTC
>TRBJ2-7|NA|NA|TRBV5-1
CASSLQNEQYF
TGCGCCAGCAGCTTGCAGAACGAGCAGTACTTC
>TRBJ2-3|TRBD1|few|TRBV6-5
CASSNGQGGPDTQYF
TGTGCCAGCAGTAACGGACAGGGGGGACCAGATACGCAGTATTTT
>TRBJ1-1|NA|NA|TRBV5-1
CASSLERQGTEAFF
TGCGCCAGCAGCTTGGAACGTCAGGGAACTGAAGCTTTCTTT
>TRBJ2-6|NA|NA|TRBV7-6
CASSSAIEGANVLTF
TGTGCCAGCAGCTCGGCTATCGAAGGGGCCAACGTCCTGACTTTC
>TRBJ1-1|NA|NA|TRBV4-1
CASSQGRAGMNTEAFF
TGCGCCAGCAGCCAAGGACGGGCTGGGATGAACACTGAAGCTTTCTTT
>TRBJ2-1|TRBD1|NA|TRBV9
CASSVAGQTWAQFF
TGTGCCAGCAGCGTAGCGGGACAGACCTGGGCGCAGTTCTTC
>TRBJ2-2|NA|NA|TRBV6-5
CASSYSGGVGRRELFF
TGTGCCAGCAGTTACTCAGGCGGGGTGGGACGCCGGGAGCTGTTTTTT
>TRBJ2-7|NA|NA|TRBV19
CASSVVQGSTYEQYF
TGTGCCAGTAGTGTCGTACAGGGTAGCACCTACGAGCAGTACTTC
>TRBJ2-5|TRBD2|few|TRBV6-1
CASSEVAGGQETQYF
TGTGCCAGCAGTGAAGTAGCGGGAGGGCAAGAGACCCAGTACTTC
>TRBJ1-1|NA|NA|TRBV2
CASGGLTGPNTEAFF
TGTGCCAGCGGGGGGCTGACAGGACCGAACACTGAAGCTTTCTTT
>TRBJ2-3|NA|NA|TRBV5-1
CASGSRTTDTQYF
TGCGCCAGCGGGAGCCGGACCACAGATACGCAGTATTTT
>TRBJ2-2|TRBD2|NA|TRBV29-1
CSVALAGGTGELFF
TGCAGCGTCGCACTAGCGGGTGGCACCGGGGAGCTGTTTTTT
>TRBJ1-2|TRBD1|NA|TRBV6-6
CASSHGQGYGYTF
TGTGCCAGCAGCCACGGACAGGGGTATGGCTACACCTTC
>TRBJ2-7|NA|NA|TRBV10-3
CATRDAGSGYEQYF
TGTGCCACAAGAGACGCTGGATCGGGGTACGAGCAGTACTTC